This T cell receptor beta chain was obtained from a study of early T cells in non-severe SARS-CoV-2 infection. Background on the study: Unsorted whole-blood RNA was sequenced in bulk, leaving chains unpaired. Points from the study as a whole: Reliance on VDJdb matching favored anti-spike CD8 responses; private and CD4 specificities were missed.

This clonotype showed up just a few times. The antigen remains unidentified. The germline V gene encodes CDR1 KGHDR and CDR2 SFDVKD. The CDR3 runs to 13 residues. The V and J ends lost 5 bases and 7 bases respectively, with 10 bases between them. Researchers attached unique molecular identifiers to individual cDNA molecules. One entry per CDR3 protein results from TCRdb running MiXCR on the 5' RACE reads. The data show some 80,000 distinct CDR3 sequences, 9% to 15% seen once. This TCR was sampled from an adult who was a healthcare worker with PCR-confirmed SARS-CoV-2 infection or an uninfected control (not recorded which). The donor label of this sample is uncertain. The sample was whole blood, taken at baseline. The rearrangement joins TRBV24-1 to TRBJ2-2; no definite D call. CDR3 protein: CATSGGSLGELFF. The CDR3 DNA is TGTGCCACCAGTGGTGGCAGCCTCGGGGAGCTGTTTTTT.